The T cell receptor (beta chain) described here comes from a study of blood T cell repertoires in COVID-19. CDR1 and CDR2 from the germline V gene are MNHEY and SVGAGI. V was pared by 8 bases and J by 7 bases, with 8 bases between. The CDR3 covers 11 residues. Per the study methods: The authors estimated nucleated cell counts from reference gene primer amplification. The protocol was immunoSEQ multiplex PCR, while the TCRdb copy is restricted to in-frame clones and leaves out a portion. V, J and clone size reflect that table, while D and trimming were determined from the DNA. Of tens of thousands of clones in the sample, roughly 70% were seen once.

What was sequenced was peripheral blood. The rearrangement joins TRBV6-5 to TRBJ1-4; D remains unclear. The origin of this receptor is an elderly man with acute or convalescent COVID-19. CDR3 bases: TGTGCCAGCCGGAGCCCTGAAAAACTGTTTTTT. This gives the protein CASRSPEKLFF.